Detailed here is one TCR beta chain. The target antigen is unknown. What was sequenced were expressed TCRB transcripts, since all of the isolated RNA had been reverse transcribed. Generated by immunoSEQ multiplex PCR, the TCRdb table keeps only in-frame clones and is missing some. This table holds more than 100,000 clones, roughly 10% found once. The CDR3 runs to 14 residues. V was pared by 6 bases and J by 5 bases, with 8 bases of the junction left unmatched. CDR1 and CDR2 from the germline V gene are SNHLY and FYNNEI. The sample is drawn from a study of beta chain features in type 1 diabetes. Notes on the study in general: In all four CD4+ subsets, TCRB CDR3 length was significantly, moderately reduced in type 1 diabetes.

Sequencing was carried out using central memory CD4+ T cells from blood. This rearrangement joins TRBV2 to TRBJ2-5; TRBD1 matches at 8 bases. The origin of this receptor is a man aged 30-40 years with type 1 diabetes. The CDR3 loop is CASSLDRAGETQYF. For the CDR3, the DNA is TGTGCCAGCAGCCTGGACAGGGCAGGGGAGACCCAGTACTTC.